This TCR beta chain was obtained from a study of shared clonotypes between healthy human individuals. The CDR3 runs 15 residues. After removal of 0 bases from V and 6 bases from J, the junction contained 4 bases not matched to a gene. CDR1 is KGHSH and CDR2 is LQKENI in the germline V gene. Method: immunoSEQ multiplex PCR; TCRdb's copy keeps in-frame clones and lacks some. The table has some 2,500,000 clones, roughly 93% seen once. In this sample, this clone turned up once. The sequencing sample was made of naive CD4+ T cells from PBMCs. Subset indicated: CD45RA+ positively selected. The TCR sequence derives from a man aged 18 to 29 in good health. Some clones in this sample may be carry-over from other donors' samples. This chain links TRBV18 with TRBJ2-5; 10 bases line up with TRBD1. The CDR3 bases are TGTGCCAGCTCACCACCGGGACAGGGGACGAAGACCCAGTACTTC. Translating it yields CASSPPGQGTKTQYF.